This T cell receptor (beta chain) was captured in a study of T cells in Graves' hyperthyroidism and ophthalmopathy. Overall study findings and caveats: Blood shared most expanded thyroid clonotypes above 0.001.

Subjects with ophthalmopathy showed a Clinical Activity Score no lower than 3, a NOSPECS grade no lower than 4, and a duration shorter than 3 months. There were TCR beta CDR3 regions amplified from RNA transcripts. TCR CDR3 regions were first amplified by RT-PCR with HTBI primers. TCRdb redid the calling of the multiplex PCR reads with MiXCR, one entry per CDR3 protein. Here the sample spans around 540,000 distinct CDR3 sequences, 16% being singletons. V trimming: 0 bases; J trimming: 2 bases; junction bases outside the gene matches: 5. CDR3 length: 17 residues. Per the germline V gene, CDR1 is DFQATT and CDR2 is SNEGSKA (reference sequence). In this sample, this clonotype turned up many times. Its antigen is as yet unknown.

The chain employs TRBV20-1 and TRBJ2-1; 12 nucleotides agree with TRBD2. This TCR derives from a woman between 25 and 40 years old with Graves' ophthalmopathy. The sample taken for sequencing was blood. CDR3 DNA: TGCAGTGCTAGAGATTCGGCTAGCGGGAGGGCCTACAATGAGCAGTTCTTC. It codes for CSARDSASGRAYNEQFF.